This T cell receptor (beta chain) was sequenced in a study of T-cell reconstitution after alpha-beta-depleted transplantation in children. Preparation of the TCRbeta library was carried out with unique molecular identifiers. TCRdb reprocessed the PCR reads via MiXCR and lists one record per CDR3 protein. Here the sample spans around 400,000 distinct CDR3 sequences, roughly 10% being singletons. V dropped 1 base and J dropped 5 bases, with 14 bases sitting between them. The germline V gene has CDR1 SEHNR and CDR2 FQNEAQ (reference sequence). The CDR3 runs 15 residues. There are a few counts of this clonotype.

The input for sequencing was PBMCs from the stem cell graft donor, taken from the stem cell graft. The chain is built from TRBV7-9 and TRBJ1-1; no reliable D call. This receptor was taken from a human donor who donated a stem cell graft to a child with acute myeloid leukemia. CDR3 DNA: TGTGCCAGCAGCTTAGGGGCAGTCGGCGGGACTGAAGCTTTCTTT. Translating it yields CASSLGAVGGTEAFF.